This entry describes one T cell receptor beta chain. V shed 5 bases and J 4 bases; nucleotides not matched to a gene: 13. CDR1 SGHVS and CDR2 FNYEAQ come from the germline V gene. This CDR3 contains 16 residues. TCRdb's table, derived via immunoSEQ multiplex PCR, lists solely in-frame clones and lacks some. The table has about 98,000 clones, 79% seen once. The data were taken from a study of control samples from healthy donors and cancer patients. Sequenced: blood. The J gene is TRBJ2-7, the V gene TRBV7-6; 8 bases match TRBD2. This clonotype originated in a woman in her thirties in good health. As DNA, the CDR3 is TGTGCCAGCAGCCCTGAATGGGCGAGCGGGGGTTACGAGCAGTACTTC. This encodes CASSPEWASGGYEQYF.